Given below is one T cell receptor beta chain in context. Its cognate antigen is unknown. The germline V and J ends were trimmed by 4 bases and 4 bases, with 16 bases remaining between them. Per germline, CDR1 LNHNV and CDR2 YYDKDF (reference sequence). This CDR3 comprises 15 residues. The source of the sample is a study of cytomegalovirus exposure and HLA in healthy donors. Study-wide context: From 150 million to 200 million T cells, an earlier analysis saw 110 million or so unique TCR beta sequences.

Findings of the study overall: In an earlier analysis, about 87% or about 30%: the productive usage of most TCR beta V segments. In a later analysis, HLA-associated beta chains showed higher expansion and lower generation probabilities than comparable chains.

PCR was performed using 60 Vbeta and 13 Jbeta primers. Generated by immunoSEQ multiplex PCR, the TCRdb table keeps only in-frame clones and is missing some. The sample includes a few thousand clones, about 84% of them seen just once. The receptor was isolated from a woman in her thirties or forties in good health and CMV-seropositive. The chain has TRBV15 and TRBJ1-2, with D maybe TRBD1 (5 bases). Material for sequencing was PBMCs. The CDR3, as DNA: TGTGCCACCAGCAAAGGGGAGGGTGTGAGCTATGGCTACACCTTC. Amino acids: CATSKGEGVSYGYTF. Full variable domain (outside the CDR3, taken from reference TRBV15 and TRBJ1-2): DAMVIQNPRYQVTQFGKPVTLSCSQTLNHNVMYWYQQKSSQAPKLLFHYYDKDFNNEADTPDNFQSRRPNTSFCFLDIRSPGLGDTAMYLCATSKGEGVSYGYTFGSGTRLTVV.